Included here is one T cell receptor beta chain sequence, with context. The data originate from a study of blood T cell repertoires in COVID-19. Some clones are missing from TCRdb's copy, which holds only in-frame ones; the method was immunoSEQ multiplex PCR. The data contain about 50,000 clones, around 87% of them singletons. The sequencing sample was made of peripheral blood. The TCR comes from a human donor in a cohort sampled during active COVID-19.

CDR3 loop: CASSFVPGLAGEIQETQYF. In DNA form, the CDR3 reads TGTGCCAGCAGTTTCGTCCCGGGACTAGCGGGGGAGATCCAAGAGACCCAGTACTTC. The chain couples TRBV6-2 or TRBV6-3 to TRBJ2-5, with 14 bases lining up with TRBD2. The CDR3 contains 19 residues. Germline values: CDR1 MNHEY, CDR2 SVGEGT. Germline trimming cut 4 bases from V and 1 base from J; bases unmatched to any gene: 11.